Each of the 17 T cell receptor beta chains below was sequenced from the same sample in a study of PD-L1 blockade in urothelial cancer. Time point in this sample: pretreatment peripheral blood. The table came from immunoSEQ multiplex PCR; TCRdb's copy has only in-frame clones and leaves some out. The sample includes around 100,000 clones, roughly 84% of them seen just once. The starting material was PBMCs, obtained around atezolizumab (anti-PD-L1) treatment. Receptor source: a man in his 60s with urothelial cancer.

This chain connects TRBV7-2 to TRBJ2-5; the D is unclear. CDR3 length equals 18 residues. Germline CDR1 and CDR2: SGHTA and FQGNSA. The ends were cut back, 0 bases at V and 5 bases at J, with 22 bases in the middle. In DNA form, the CDR3 reads TGTGCCAGCAGCTTAGCTGAGAGTGTCAGCCGCGGTTGGGAGACCCAGTACTTC. Translated: CASSLAESVSRGWETQYF.

The chain links TRBV29-1 to TRBJ2-5; D remains unclear. The CDR3 consists of 11 residues. CDR1 SQVTM and CDR2 ANQGSEA come from the germline V gene. Trimming took off 5 bases at V and 1 base at J, with 5 bases between the two ends. CDR3 coding DNA: TGCAGCGTTCTTCCCCAAGAGACCCAGTACTTC. It is translated as CSVLPQETQYF.

The table lists this clone with a count of one. This chain connects TRBV7-8 to TRBJ2-4; tentatively, D is TRBD2 (5 bases). The CDR3 has 12 amino acids. Germline V gene sequence: CDR1 SGHVS, CDR2 FQNEAQ. V lost 1 base and J lost 8, with 6 bases in between. The chain's CDR3 is CASSLGADIQYF. CDR3 sequence (DNA): TGTGCCAGCAGCTTAGGAGCGGACATTCAGTACTTC.

This chain connects TRBV29-1 to TRBJ2-5; 9 bases agree with TRBD2. In germline, CDR1 is SQVTM, CDR2 ANQGSEA. V lost 4 bases and J lost 5; bases outside the gene matches: 8. The CDR3 contains 14 residues. The CDR3 loop is CSVVWASGGETQYF. For the CDR3, the DNA is TGCAGCGTTGTTTGGGCGAGCGGGGGGGAGACCCAGTACTTC.

This CDR3 is CASSRTLRYNEQFF. CDR3 sequence (DNA): TGTGCCAGCAGCCGCACCTTACGGTACAATGAGCAGTTCTTC. The chain employs TRBV6-5 and TRBJ2-1; D gene ambiguous. Germline loops: CDR1 MNHEY, CDR2 SVGAGI. This CDR3 region has 14 residues. Between the trimmed V and J ends, which lost 6 bases and 4 bases, there was a span of 13 bases.

The rearrangement joins TRBV29-1 to TRBJ2-1; TRBD1 agrees at 8 bases. The CDR3 is 10 amino acids. Germline CDR1 and CDR2: SQVTM and ANQGSEA. Germline trimming cut 6 bases from V and 14 bases from J; bases unmatched to any gene: 6. The CDR3 protein is CSVRQGMEFF. As DNA, the CDR3 is TGCAGCGTCCGACAGGGGATGGAGTTCTTC.

The genes are TRBV7-7 and TRBJ2-7; 9 bases are a match to TRBD1. With 0 bases clipped from V and 6 bases from J, the junction kept 6 bases outside the gene matches. The CDR3 has 15 residues. Germline assignment: CDR1 SSHAT and CDR2 FNYEAQ (reference sequence). The CDR3 region has the DNA TGTGCCAGCAGCTTAGCGGGGGACAGGGAAAGCGAGCAGTACTTC. It encodes CASSLAGDRESEQYF.

The chain combines TRBV2 with TRBJ2-1, with D perhaps TRBD2 (6 bases). Per the germline V gene, CDR1 is SNHLY and CDR2 is FYNNEI. V gave up 2 bases and J gave up 4 bases, with 15 bases separating them. This CDR3 contains 16 residues. The CDR3 here is CASSEPPGTRYNEQFF. CDR3 in DNA: TGTGCCAGCAGTGAACCACCCGGGACTCGATACAATGAGCAGTTCTTC.

The chain has TRBV5-6 and TRBJ2-7; no clear D gene. CDR1 SGHDT and CDR2 YYEEEE come from the germline V gene. This CDR3 has 13 residues. Trimming removed 1 base at V and 5 bases at J, with 10 bases between. The CDR3 DNA is TGTGCCAGCAGCTTGCCCCCAGGCCACGAGCAGTACTTC. Translation gives CASSLPPGHEQYF.

CDR3 nucleotide sequence: TGTGCCAGCAGCGCCACCTCGATCGGGACAGGGGGTAGCACAGATACGCAGTATTTT. Protein product: CASSATSIGTGGSTDTQYF. This chain joins TRBV9 and TRBJ2-3, with 11 bases that match TRBD1. V was pared by 3 bases and J by 0 bases, with 12 bases of the junction left unmatched. The CDR3 loop spans 19 amino acids. The germline V gene encodes CDR1 SGDLS and CDR2 YYNGEE.

CDR3 DNA: TGTGCCAGCAGTAATACAGGGAGCACTGAAGCTTTCTTT. Residues: CASSNTGSTEAFF. The chain carries TRBV2 and TRBJ1-1; the D gene is possibly TRBD1 (6 bases). Germline V gene lookup returns CDR1 SNHLY and CDR2 FYNNEI. The CDR3 is made up of 13 amino acids. V lost 5 bases and J 4 bases, leaving 11 bases between the germline ends.

This chain uses TRBV29-1 with TRBJ1-2; D uncertain. This CDR3 is 14 amino acids long. Trimming cost V 5 bases and J 2 bases, with 15 bases left between them. The germline V gene encodes CDR1 SQVTM and CDR2 ANQGSEA. The CDR3 coding sequence is TGCAGCGTTTCCAACCGGGATTCGAACTATGGCTACACCTTC. This sequence encodes CSVSNRDSNYGYTF.

The rearrangement links TRBV9 to TRBJ1-5; 9 bases are a match to TRBD1. Trimming took 4 bases from V and 6 from J; bases not matched to a gene: 11. Germline-derived CDR1 and CDR2 are SGDLS and YYNGEE. The CDR3 loop spans 16 amino acids. CDR3 nucleotides: TGTGCCAGCAGCCCCCGGGGGGACAGGGAAAGTCAGCCCCAGCATTTT. Translated: CASSPRGDRESQPQHF.

The V call is TRBV6-1, the J call TRBJ2-5; weak D call: TRBD2 (6 bases). Germline V gene lookup returns CDR1 MNHNS and CDR2 SASEGT. This CDR3 has 14 amino acids. Trimming stripped 2 bases from V and 4 bases from J, with 11 bases between. Here the CDR3 DNA reads TGTGCCAGCAGTGAACCGGGGGAGCGAGAGACCCAGTACTTC. The encoded protein is CASSEPGERETQYF.

The chain carries TRBV7-2 and TRBJ2-7, with 8 bases aligning to TRBD2. CDR3 length: 16 amino acids. Germline V gene sequence: CDR1 SGHTA, CDR2 FQGNSA. Trimming at V came to 5 bases and at J to 0 bases, leaving 9 bases not matched to a gene. DNA for the CDR3: TGTGCCAGCAGCCCCAACCCAAGCGGGAGCTCCTACGAGCAGTACTTC. Translation gives CASSPNPSGSSYEQYF.

The chain joins TRBV28 to TRBJ2-5; 13 nucleotides agree with TRBD2. The ends lost 4 bases at V and 5 bases at J; junction bases unmatched: 7. Germline values: CDR1 MDHEN, CDR2 SYDVKM. This CDR3 region has 16 residues. CDR3: CASSSRLAGGRETQYF. The DNA for the CDR3 is TGTGCCAGCAGTTCGAGACTAGCGGGGGGCCGGGAGACCCAGTACTTC.

The J gene is TRBJ1-1, the V gene TRBV5-4; the D gene is possibly TRBD1 (6 bases). Germline CDR1 SGHNT, CDR2 YYREEE (reference sequence). The CDR3 is 14 residues long. The V end lost 3 bases, the J end lost 2 bases, and 11 bases lay between the germline ends. The CDR3 region has the DNA TGTGCCAGCAGCTACCAGGGGTTAAACACTGAAGCTTTCTTT. Translation: CASSYQGLNTEAFF.